The 18 T cell receptor beta chains reported below all come from one sample, sequenced in a study of CD8+ T cells in alopecia areata. Extracted from the samples, RNA was reverse transcribed into cDNA to serve as the sequencing template. Sequenced by immunoSEQ multiplex PCR; TCRdb stores in-frame clones only, minus some. The data hold about 140,000 clones, with 45% to 60% observed a single time. This material consisted of CD4+ T cells sorted from blood, taken at week 0. Receptor source: a human donor with alopecia areata.

The chain recombines TRBV29-1 with TRBJ1-2; a possible D gene is TRBD1 (5 bases). The V end lost 0 bases, the J end lost 8 bases, and 7 bases lay between the germline ends. The CDR3 is 11 residues long. Germline values: CDR1 SQVTM, CDR2 ANQGSEA. CDR3 region: CSVEEGAGYTF. The CDR3 DNA is TGCAGCGTTGAAGAAGGGGCCGGCTACACCTTC.

For the CDR3, the DNA is TGTGCCAGCAGTTTCAATCAGCCCCAGCATTTT. It yields the protein CASSFNQPQHF. The chain joins TRBV6-1 to TRBJ1-5; D not certain. This CDR3 comprises 11 residues. V lost 5 bases and J lost 3, with 2 bases in between. Germline assignment: CDR1 MNHNS and CDR2 SASEGT.

In DNA form, the CDR3 reads TGTGCCAGCAGCAGCAACGGGGCTTCTGGGGCCAACGTCCTGACTTTC. Encoded protein: CASSSNGASGANVLTF. The genes are TRBV11-2 and TRBJ2-6; D is possibly TRBD1 or TRBD2 (5 bases each). Trimming shortened V by 5 bases and J by 1 base, and 12 bases separated the two germline ends. There are 16 residues in the CDR3. The V gene's germline CDR1 is SGHAT and CDR2 FQNNGV.

The rearrangement uses TRBV14 and TRBJ1-1; 7 bases align to TRBD1. This CDR3 region has 18 residues. Germline V gene lookup returns CDR1 SGHDN and CDR2 FVKESK. J lost 4 bases, V lost 4 bases, and 18 bases had no gene match. The CDR3 region is CASSLTTGQHYWGTEAFF. CDR3 bases: TGTGCCAGCAGCCTAACGACAGGGCAGCATTATTGGGGCACTGAAGCTTTCTTT.

CDR3 sequence: CSVGGTYTGELFF. CDR3 sequence (DNA): TGCAGCGTTGGCGGGACCTACACCGGGGAGCTGTTTTTT. The chain has TRBV29-1 and TRBJ2-2, with a weak D call TRBD2 (6 bases). Looked up from germline, CDR1 is SQVTM and CDR2 is ANQGSEA. Trimming cost V 4 bases and J 3 bases, with 9 bases left between them. The CDR3 spans 13 residues.

This clone was counted only a few times. The genes are TRBV14 and TRBJ2-5, with D maybe TRBD2 (6 bases). Germline V CDR1 and CDR2: SGHDN, FVKESK. Deletions cut 0 bases from V and 4 bases from J, with 12 bases between. The CDR3 has 15 residues. The CDR3 spells CASSQEGREIETQYF. The CDR3 DNA sequence: TGTGCCAGCAGCCAAGAGGGTCGGGAGATAGAGACCCAGTACTTC.

The rearrangement uses TRBV29-1 and TRBJ2-3; D gene ambiguous. The CDR3 sequence is 13 residues long. From germline, CDR1 is SQVTM and CDR2 ANQGSEA. V gave up 5 bases and J gave up 2 bases, with 11 bases separating them. The chain's CDR3 is CSVRIDSTDTQYF. Written as DNA, the CDR3 is TGCAGCGTTCGAATAGATTCCACAGATACGCAGTATTTT.

The chain has TRBV29-1 and TRBJ2-6; no definite D call. The CDR3 is made up of 14 amino acids. Germline CDR1 is SQVTM and CDR2 is ANQGSEA. Trimming pared 4 bases from V and 4 bases from J, leaving 11 bases between. CDR3 DNA: TGCAGCGTTGGTTATGTAGCCGGGGCCAACGTCCTGACTTTC. This codes for CSVGYVAGANVLTF.

The V and J genes are TRBV25-1 and TRBJ1-2; tentatively, D is TRBD1 (5 bases). Germline V gene data show CDR1 as MGHDK and CDR2 as SYGVNS. V was trimmed by 6 bases and J by 0 bases, leaving 14 bases between them. This CDR3 has 15 amino acids. CDR3 DNA: TGTGCCAGCAGGGGACCCAGGGTCTCTAACTATGGCTACACCTTC. Protein product: CASRGPRVSNYGYTF.

The rearrangement joins TRBV6-6 to TRBJ2-7, with TRBD1 matching 8 bases. The CDR3 totals 16 residues. Germline-derived CDR1 and CDR2 are MNHNY and SVGAGI (reference sequence). V gave up 5 bases and J gave up 2 bases; unmatched junction bases: 11. In nucleotides, the CDR3 is TGTGCCAGCAGTGGCGCCGGGACAGGATTTGCCTACGAGCAGTACTTC. Protein: CASSGAGTGFAYEQYF.

This clone appeared a few times. The chain employs TRBV5-1 and TRBJ1-1, with D possibly being TRBD1 (5 bases). CDR1 is SGHRS, CDR2 YFSETQ, per germline. The CDR3 spans 15 residues. The germline V and J ends were trimmed by 3 bases and 5 bases, with 17 bases remaining between them. CDR3 sequence: CASSSGAGIPTEAFF. CDR3 DNA: TGCGCCAGCAGCTCCGGGGCCGGGATCCCAACTGAAGCTTTCTTT.

This chain joins TRBV30 and TRBJ1-5, with D perhaps TRBD1 (5 bases). CDR3 length equals 13 residues. Per germline, CDR1 GTSNPN and CDR2 SVGIG (reference sequence). V gave up 3 bases and J gave up 7 bases, with 13 bases separating them. CDR3 sequence: CAWSAGGGQPQHF. The CDR3 region has the DNA TGTGCCTGGAGCGCGGGGGGAGGACAGCCCCAGCATTTT.

The chain uses TRBV5-1 and TRBJ2-3; 7 bases line up with TRBD2. Per the germline V gene, CDR1 is SGHRS and CDR2 is YFSETQ. The CDR3 is 16 amino acids. Unmatched junction bases numbered 11, after V lost 4 bases and J lost 3 bases. CDR3 nucleotides: TGCGCCAGCAGCGTTACGGCGGGAGCAGCGACAGATACGCAGTATTTT. As protein: CASSVTAGAATDTQYF.

The rearrangement joins TRBV14 to TRBJ1-5; TRBD1 matches 8 bases. Germline CDR1 is SGHDN and CDR2 is FVKESK. The junction had 0 bases not matched to a gene; V was cut back by 4 bases and J by 1 base. This CDR3 comprises 14 residues. CDR3 protein: CASSRQGSNQPQHF. The CDR3 DNA reads as TGTGCCAGCAGCCGACAGGGGAGCAATCAGCCCCAGCATTTT.

The chain has TRBV1 and TRBJ2-7; the table gives TRBD2 as D, unverified against the DNA. TRBV1 is flagged as a pseudogene. This CDR3 contains 16 residues. DNA for the CDR3: TGCACCAGCAGCTACGAAGGAGGGACTAGTACGGACGAGCAGTACTTC. Translating gives CTSSYEGGTSTDEQYF.

This clone was seen a few times. Other DNA sequences in the same sample also yield this CDR3. The chain employs TRBV19 and TRBJ2-7; either TRBD1 or TRBD2 may fit D (5 bases each). Germline V gene data show CDR1 as LNHDA and CDR2 as SQIVND (reference sequence). CDR3 length: 12 amino acids. V was shortened by 5 bases and J by 5 bases, with 10 bases between the two germline ends. In DNA form, the CDR3 reads TGTGCCAGTAGTGATCGAGGGGACGAGCAGTACTTC. This translates into CASSDRGDEQYF.

The rearrangement joins TRBV29-1 to TRBJ2-3; a weak D match, TRBD1 (6 bases). Germline V gene lookup returns CDR1 SQVTM and CDR2 ANQGSEA. The V end was cut by 3 bases, the J end by 6 bases, with 25 bases between. CDR3 length: 17 residues. In DNA form, the CDR3 reads TGCAGCGTTGAGCCTAACATCAAGGGGGTTCCGTCGGATACGCAGTATTTT. Translation gives CSVEPNIKGVPSDTQYF.

The gene calls are TRBV27 and TRBJ1-1; maybe TRBD1 (5 bases). CDR1 is MNHEY, CDR2 SMNVEV, per germline (reference sequence). This CDR3 is built from 13 residues. V was pared by 8 bases and J by 1 base, with 11 bases between. As DNA, the CDR3 is TGTGCCAGCTCAATTCAGGGGAACACTGAAGCTTTCTTT. Amino acids: CASSIQGNTEAFF.